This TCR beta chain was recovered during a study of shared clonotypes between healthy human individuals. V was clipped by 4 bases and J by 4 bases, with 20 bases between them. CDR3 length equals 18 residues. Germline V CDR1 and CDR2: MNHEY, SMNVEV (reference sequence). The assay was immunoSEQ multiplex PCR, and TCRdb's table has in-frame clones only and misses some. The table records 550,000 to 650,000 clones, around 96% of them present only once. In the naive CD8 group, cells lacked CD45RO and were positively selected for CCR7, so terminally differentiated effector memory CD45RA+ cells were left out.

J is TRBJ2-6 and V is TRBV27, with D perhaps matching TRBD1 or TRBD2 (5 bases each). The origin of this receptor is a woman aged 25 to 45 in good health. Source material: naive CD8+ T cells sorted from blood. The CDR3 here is CASSSPSPRAGGANVLTF. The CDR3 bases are TGTGCCAGCAGTTCCCCTTCCCCCAGGGCGGGCGGGGCCAACGTCCTGACTTTC.